Listed below are T cell receptor beta chains from one sample, sequenced in a study of blood T cells in healthy people across ages. TCRdb itself ran the 5' RACE reads through MiXCR, one entry per CDR3 protein. The sample includes some 1.8 million distinct CDR3 sequences, approximately 40% seen only once; the top ten take more than 20%. The sample comprised blood. Every receptor here comes from a human donor in good health. CDR3s include the opening cysteine and the closing phenylalanine or tryptophan. The order of the fields is V gene, J gene, clone size, CDR3 protein. Clone size is stated in some rows and not others, as once, few, many or a class when expanded.

>TRBV7-2|TRBJ2-3|-
CASSSRLAGGYTQYF
>TRBV14|TRBJ2-2|-
CASSQGPSHDTGELFF
>TRBV5-6|TRBJ1-5|few
CASSGGGAQHF
>TRBV11-2|TRBJ2-6|few
CASSFWAFGANVLTF
>TRBV20-1|TRBJ2-6|once
CSALFRGGSGANVLTF
>TRBV5-1|TRBJ2-6|few
CASSPDRLSSGANVLTF
>TRBV2|TRBJ2-1|-
CASSEVGTTMIDEQFF
>TRBV28|TRBJ2-4|few
CASSPLAGTDIQYF
>TRBV20-1|TRBJ2-1|-
CSASPLGMDGNNEQFF
>TRBV5-5|TRBJ1-2|few
CASSAPNRDNYGYTF
>TRBV7-9|TRBJ2-1|few
CATHLPQDNEQFF
>TRBV4-3|TRBJ2-7|-
CTSSHAGGEQYF
>TRBV4-3|TRBJ2-3|-
CASSETGTSGSDTQYF
>TRBV4-1|TRBJ1-2|few
CASSQDHQGASYGYTF
>TRBV3-1|TRBJ2-3|-
CASSQDWRGGGQRYF
>TRBV5-1|TRBJ2-5|-
CASRAGGVLETQYF
>TRBV20-1|TRBJ2-3|-
CGARGLQLGDTQYF
>TRBV2|TRBJ1-5|-
CASSPAGVGSNQPQHF
>TRBV5-5|TRBJ1-1|-
CASSFGATDRVAFF
>TRBV20-1|TRBJ2-3|-
CSARKGARTQYF
>TRBV20-1|TRBJ2-7|few
CSAEGFGQGRDEQYF
>TRBV7-2|TRBJ2-1|few
CASSLAVYGSRDEQFF
>TRBV5-1|TRBJ2-1|-
CASSWGGAGPRRFF
>TRBV29-1|TRBJ1-2|few
CSVAGSVYGYTF
>TRBV7-2|TRBJ2-1|-
CASTTGTQRNEQFF
>TRBV27|TRBJ2-7|-
CASSWAGLTYEQYF
>TRBV18|TRBJ2-1|-
CASSPLTSGAGEQFF
>TRBV5-1|TRBJ2-1|-
CASSLRQETYNEQFF
>TRBV2|TRBJ1-2|-
CASSSPRGNYGYTF
>TRBV5-1|TRBJ1-2|-
CASSVTGSLDGYGYTF
>TRBV28|TRBJ2-6|few
CATREGGQANVLTF
>TRBV5-1|TRBJ1-2|-
CASADSSFNYGYTF